Below, 14 T cell receptor delta chains from the same sample are listed, as sequenced in a study of fetal and pediatric gammadelta thymocytes (dated by TCRdb to between 2022 and 2023). TCRdb lists the instrument as Illumina MiSeq. In TCRdb, clones were called once more from the public reads by CATT, and rows of identical DNA were later combined. The sample table contains fewer than 2,000 delta-chain clones; only one count was recorded for around 15% of them. The ten largest clonotypes hold around 7% of the sample. Sequencing input: Vgamma9Vdelta2 gamma-delta T cells from the thymus. The sample's cell subset or site, from its label and the paper: sorted CD3+gammadeltaTCR+Vgamma9+Vdelta2+ thymocytes. These receptors all stem from a child who underwent cardiac surgery and was recorded as healthy.

Sample share makes this clone large. The J gene is TRDJ1, the V gene TRDV2; 12 nucleotides match TRDD3. Trimming took 5 bases from V and 10 from J; bases not matched to a gene: 10. The germline V gene has CDR1 GEAIGNYY and CDR2 EKD. CDR3 length: 14 residues. This chain's CDR3 is CACGLWGIRDLLIF. CDR3 nucleotide sequence: TGTGCCTGTGGCCTCTGGGGGATACGCGATTTACTCATCTTT.

Remarks on this clone: This may be a read error: a much more frequent sequence differs by one nucleotide. The chain carries TRDV2 and TRDJ1; the match to TRDD3 covers 8 bases. CDR1 is GEAIGNYY and CDR2 is EKD in the germline V gene. The CDR3 runs to 18 residues. The V segment lost 0 bases and the J segment 0 bases; nucleotides outside the gene matches: 11. The CDR3, as DNA: TGTGCCTGTGACACCGGTCTACTGTGGGATACGGACACCGATAAACTCATCTTT. It specifies CACDTGLLWDTDTDKLIF.

This clone was observed a few times. The chain links TRDV2 to TRDJ1; TRDD3 matches 8 bases. Because TCRdb records no J gene, it was assigned here through a match of the DNA to germline. Germline assignment: CDR1 GEAIGNYY and CDR2 EKD. This CDR3 spans 18 amino acids. J gave up 0 bases and V 1 base, and 12 bases lay outside the gene matches. CDR3 nucleotide sequence: TGTGCCTGTGACACAACCCGGTGGGGGATCCCCTACACCGATAAACTCATCTTT. Translation gives CACDTTRWGIPYTDKLIF.

A note on this clone: This may be a read error: a much more frequent sequence differs by one nucleotide. Other nucleotide sequences in the sample specify the same CDR3. The chain uses TRDV1 and TRDJ1; 9 bases map to TRDD3. J gave up 8 bases and V 0 bases, and 22 bases lay outside the gene matches. Germline V gene sequence: CDR1 TSWWSYY, CDR2 QGS. The CDR3 loop spans 20 amino acids. Here the CDR3 DNA reads TGTGCTCTTGGGGAACTCCAGGCCCTCCCACGAAGCTGGGGGATCCCCAAACTCATCTTT. Translation: CALGELQALPRSWGIPKLIF.

Of note for this clone: A much larger clone lies a single base off, so this may be a read error. The chain links TRDV1 to TRDJ1; 7 bases are shared with TRDD3. The CDR3 consists of 10 residues. Germline V gene sequence: CDR1 TSWWSYY, CDR2 QGS. This chain's CDR3 is CARDTAKRIF. The CDR3, as DNA: TGTGCTCGGGATACCGCTAAACGCATCTTT.

This clone was seen more than once but under ten times. A much larger clone sits a single nucleotide away, making a read error possible. The identical CDR3 is also encoded by other nucleotide sequences in the sample. The chain has TRDV1 and TRDJ1; 9 bases are shared with TRDD3. Per germline, CDR1 TSWWSYY and CDR2 QGS. The CDR3 length is 26 residues. Unmatched junction bases numbered 34, after V lost 2 bases and J lost 0 bases. CDR3: CALGEWLLMLSDWGTPRISHTDKLIF. In DNA form, the CDR3 reads TGTGCTCTTGGGGAATGGCTCCTAATGCTGTCAGACTGGGGGACACCCCGCATATCCCACACCGATAAACTCATCTTT.

This clone was seen more than once but under ten times. The V gene is TRDV2, the J gene TRDJ1, with 13 bases aligning to TRDD3. Per germline, CDR1 GEAIGNYY and CDR2 EKD. J was trimmed by 4 bases and V by 3 bases; bases with no gene match: 13. The CDR3 is 18 amino acids. CDR3 sequence (DNA): TGTGCCTGTGACGCGAAGTACTGGGGGATACGCTCGGTCGATAAACTCATCTTT. Protein: CACDAKYWGIRSVDKLIF.

Regarding this clone: A much larger clone differs by one base, so this may be a read error. The chain links TRDV2 to TRDJ1, with a weak D call TRDD3 (5 bases). Trimming removed 1 base at V and 3 bases at J, with 14 bases between. The germline V gene encodes CDR1 GEAIGNYY and CDR2 EKD. The CDR3 has 15 amino acids. In DNA form, the CDR3 reads TGTGCCTGTGACACGGAAGGGGGTATGGCCGATAAACTCATCTTT. It yields the protein CACDTEGGMADKLIF.

This clone is medium-sized within its sample. The genes are TRDV2 and TRDJ1, with 11 bases fitting TRDD3. J was trimmed by 3 bases and V by 4 bases; bases with no gene match: 9. This CDR3 has 16 residues. In germline, CDR1 is GEAIGNYY, CDR2 EKD. CDR3 DNA: TGTGCCTGTGATCGACTGGGGGATAGCGGGTCCGATAAACTCATCTTT. Encoded protein: CACDRLGDSGSDKLIF.

V usage is TRDV2 and J usage is TRDJ3, with 8 bases fitting TRDD3. Since TCRdb gives no J gene, matching the DNA to germline was used here to assign it. The CDR3 runs to 20 residues. The germline V gene has CDR1 GEAIGNYY and CDR2 EKD. The ends lost 0 bases at V and 0 bases at J; junction bases unmatched: 9. In DNA form, the CDR3 reads TGTGCCTGTGACACCGGTGAGGGATACGGGGGCTCCTGGGACACCCGACAGATGTTTTTC. Its protein product is CACDTGEGYGGSWDTRQMFF.

By frequency in the sample, this clone is medium-sized. The chain links TRDV2 to TRDJ1; TRDD3 aligns across 13 bases. The J gene was missing in TCRdb and was found by matching the end of the DNA to germline. Germline V gives CDR1 GEAIGNYY, CDR2 EKD. This CDR3 has 23 amino acids. Trimming at V came to 4 bases and at J to 4 bases, leaving 29 bases not matched to a gene. CDR3 protein: CACEPRLPYTYWGIRPPVDKLIF. For the CDR3, the DNA is TGTGCCTGTGAGCCCCGACTTCCCTACACTTACTGGGGGATACGCCCGCCCGTCGATAAACTCATCTTT.

This chain connects TRDV2 to TRDJ1; 13 bases agree with TRDD3. This CDR3 has 16 residues. V gave up 0 bases and J gave up 9 bases; unmatched junction bases: 9. The germline CDR1 and CDR2 sequences are GEAIGNYY and EKD. This CDR3 is CACDTGRTGGYGELIF. For the CDR3, the DNA is TGTGCCTGTGACACCGGGAGGACTGGGGGATACGGGGAACTCATCTTT.

By share, this clone counts as medium-sized (0.01 to 0.1%). V gene TRDV2 combines with J gene TRDJ1; TRDD3 aligns across 9 bases. The CDR3 has 13 residues. CDR1 GEAIGNYY and CDR2 EKD come from the germline V gene. The V gene end was trimmed by 4 bases and the J gene end by 6 bases; junction bases not matched to a gene: 5. Here the CDR3 reads CACETLGDHKLIF. The CDR3 DNA reads as TGTGCCTGTGAGACACTGGGGGACCATAAACTCATCTTT.

Only a few counts were recorded for this clone. This chain links TRDV2 with TRDJ1; possible D gene TRDD3, 5 bases. The V end was cut by 2 bases, the J end by 0 bases, with 15 bases between. The CDR3 runs to 16 residues. Per the germline V gene, CDR1 is GEAIGNYY and CDR2 is EKD. DNA of the CDR3: TGTGCCTGTGACATCAAAGCTGGGATTTACACCGATAAACTCATCTTT. Its protein is CACDIKAGIYTDKLIF.